Each of the 29 T cell receptor beta chains below was sequenced from the same sample in a study of T cells in localized non-small cell lung cancer. This table comes from immunoSEQ multiplex PCR, and its TCRdb copy is limited to in-frame clones, with some not included. The table records about 70,000 clones, roughly nine tenths of them present only once. Specimen: peripheral blood, collected before any cancer treatment. These receptors all come from a male donor aged 60 or over with stage III squamous cell lung carcinoma.

This clone has a handful of counts. The rearrangement joins TRBV1 to TRBJ1-2; the listed D gene, TRBD1, was not tested against the DNA. TRBV1 represents a pseudogene. The CDR3 length is 13 residues. The CDR3 reads CTSSQVRGYGYTF. In DNA, the CDR3 is TGCACCAGCAGCCAAGTTAGGGGCTATGGCTACACCTTC.

The chain joins TRBV6-5 to TRBJ2-3; 9 bases fit TRBD2. The CDR3 has 14 amino acids. The germline CDR1 and CDR2 sequences are MNHEY and SVGAGI. The trim removed 4 bases at V and 6 bases at J, leaving 5 bases unmatched. CDR3 residues: CASSSRGGVDTQYF. The CDR3 region has the DNA TGTGCCAGCAGTTCGCGGGGGGGCGTGGATACGCAGTATTTT.

The rearrangement links TRBV27 to TRBJ1-2; D is uncertain. The CDR3 is made up of 14 amino acids. V was cut by 0 bases and J by 4 bases, with 9 bases left in between. Germline loops: CDR1 MNHEY, CDR2 SMNVEV (reference sequence). The CDR3 reads CASSLSNPVYGYTF. CDR3 bases: TGTGCCAGCAGTTTATCGAACCCAGTCTATGGCTACACCTTC.

The chain joins TRBV11-2 to TRBJ1-6; D remains ambiguous. The CDR3 has 18 amino acids. Germline V CDR1 and CDR2: SGHAT, FQNNGV. Deletions cut 1 base from V and 4 bases from J, with 17 bases between. The CDR3 sequence is CASSLAFAGSEYNSPLHF. The CDR3 DNA reads TGTGCCAGCAGCTTAGCCTTTGCTGGCAGTGAGTATAATTCACCCCTCCACTTT.

The chain joins TRBV10-2 to TRBJ2-3; D is ambiguous. V shed 9 bases and J shed 3 bases, with 16 bases lying between them. The germline gives CDR1 WSHSY, CDR2 SAAADI. The CDR3 is made up of 14 amino acids. The CDR3 reads CASSYYGRTDTQYF. The CDR3 nucleotides read TGCGCCAGTAGCTACTACGGACGGACAGATACGCAGTATTTT.

The chain employs TRBV27 and TRBJ2-5; no definite D call. Germline V gene sequence: CDR1 MNHEY, CDR2 SMNVEV (reference sequence). Trimming removed 3 bases at V and 2 bases at J, with 7 bases between. This CDR3 is 13 amino acids long. CDR3 bases: TGTGCCAGCAGTTTTAGAGAACAAGAGACCCAGTACTTC. As protein: CASSFREQETQYF.

V and J are TRBV7-9 and TRBJ2-3; D is unclear. The germline V gene encodes CDR1 SEHNR and CDR2 FQNEAQ (reference sequence). This CDR3 has 15 amino acids. Trimming pared 5 bases from V and 3 bases from J, leaving 15 bases between. The CDR3 bases are TGTGCCAGCAGCCCACCCAGCATGGGGACAGATACGCAGTATTTT. Protein sequence: CASSPPSMGTDTQYF.

The chain links TRBV6-1 to TRBJ2-5; TRBD1 might be the D (6 bases). Germline loops: CDR1 MNHNS, CDR2 SASEGT. The CDR3 extends over 16 amino acids. V lost 2 bases and J 2 bases, leaving 15 bases between the germline ends. The CDR3 DNA reads TGTGCCAGCAGTGAAATAAGGGCAGGACAGCAAGAGACCCAGTACTTC. It is translated as CASSEIRAGQQETQYF.

This chain joins TRBV2 and TRBJ2-2, with D possibly TRBD1 on 6 matching bases. The V gene's germline CDR1 is SNHLY and CDR2 FYNNEI. The CDR3 totals 15 residues. Trimming pared 3 bases from V and 2 bases from J, leaving 10 bases between. The DNA for the CDR3 is TGTGCCAGCAGTGATACAGGGTTAAACACCGGGGAGCTGTTTTTT. This sequence encodes CASSDTGLNTGELFF.

The chain is built from TRBV7-8 and TRBJ1-3, with D tentatively TRBD1 (6 bases). The ends were cut back, 1 base at V and 1 base at J, with 14 bases in the middle. This CDR3 is 17 amino acids long. Per the germline V gene, CDR1 is SGHVS and CDR2 is FQNEAQ. CDR3 region: CASSLVPTGLSGNTIYF. The DNA for the CDR3 is TGTGCCAGCAGCTTAGTCCCTACAGGGCTGTCTGGAAACACCATATATTTT.

This rearrangement joins TRBV19 to TRBJ2-5, with a tentative D call TRBD2 (5 bases). In germline, CDR1 is LNHDA, CDR2 SQIVND (reference sequence). This CDR3 contains 13 residues. V lost 5 bases, J lost 2 bases, and 9 bases lay in between. CDR3 sequence (DNA): TGTGCCAGTAGTTTCCTAGCTCAAGAGACCCAGTACTTC. Translated, it gives CASSFLAQETQYF.

The chain recombines TRBV13 with TRBJ1-6; D remains ambiguous. Germline loops: CDR1 PRHDT, CDR2 FYEKMQ (reference sequence). The germline V and J ends were trimmed by 4 bases and 7 bases, with 14 bases remaining between them. The CDR3 runs 15 residues. CDR3 nucleotides: TGTGCCAGCAGCTCGCCGGGGTCCGGGAATTCACCCCTCCACTTT. Amino acid sequence: CASSSPGSGNSPLHF.

This clone was seen a handful of times. The genes are TRBV7-9 and TRBJ1-2; D possibly corresponds to TRBD1 (5 bases). Trimming shortened V by 6 bases and J by 7 bases, and 12 bases separated the two germline ends. Germline-derived CDR1 and CDR2 are SEHNR and FQNEAQ (reference sequence). The CDR3 consists of 12 residues. The CDR3 region is CASRAARAGYTF. The CDR3 DNA follows: TGTGCCAGCAGGGCTGCCAGGGCTGGCTACACCTTC.

The J gene is TRBJ2-1, the V gene TRBV10-1; D is possibly TRBD2 (6 bases). This CDR3 contains 15 residues. Trimming removed 6 bases from V and 5 bases from J, with 17 bases in between. Germline V gives CDR1 WNHNN, CDR2 SYGVQD (reference sequence). The CDR3 nucleotides are TGCGCCAGCAGCGACGCCGCAGGAGGGGACAATGAGCAGTTCTTC. Protein sequence: CASSDAAGGDNEQFF.

The V gene is TRBV6-1, the J gene TRBJ2-7; the D gene is possibly TRBD2 (7 bases). V lost 4 bases, J lost 7 bases, and 17 bases lay in between. Germline V gives CDR1 MNHNS, CDR2 SASEGT. This CDR3 region has 14 residues. The CDR3 here is CASSGGGPLGEQYF. DNA for the CDR3: TGTGCCAGCAGTGGGGGGGGCCCCCTAGGTGAGCAGTACTTC.

The gene calls are TRBV4-3 and TRBJ1-4; 7 bases are a match to TRBD1. The V gene end was trimmed by 0 bases and the J gene end by 13 bases; junction bases not matched to a gene: 5. This CDR3 has 13 residues. The germline V gene has CDR1 LGHNA and CDR2 YSLEER. This CDR3 reads CASSQDQRGRLFF. The CDR3 coding sequence is TGCGCCAGCAGCCAAGATCAAAGGGGGCGACTGTTTTTT.

CDR3 coding DNA: TGTGCCAGCAGCCAAGAGAGGGGTGGGGGGAGCTCCTATAATTCACCCCTCCACTTT. Translated: CASSQERGGGSSYNSPLHF. V usage is TRBV4-2 and J usage is TRBJ1-6; a possible D gene is TRBD1 (5 bases). Germline CDR1 LGHNA, CDR2 YNFKEQ. The CDR3 length is 19 residues. The V end lost 0 bases, the J end lost 0 bases, and 15 bases lay between the germline ends.

This chain links TRBV11-2 with TRBJ1-3; no firm D call. Trimming removed 2 bases at V and 2 bases at J, with 22 bases between. CDR1 SGHAT and CDR2 FQNNGV come from the germline V gene. This CDR3 comprises 19 residues. The CDR3 nucleotides read TGTGCCAGCAGCTTATTGGGAGACCAAGAGTTTCTCCCTGGAAACACCATATATTTT. Protein product: CASSLLGDQEFLPGNTIYF.

This rearrangement joins TRBV6-5 to TRBJ2-3; a weak D match, TRBD2 (7 bases). Germline V lookup: CDR1 MNHEY, CDR2 SVGAGI. Trimming left V 8 bases short and J 0 bases short, with 15 bases between. The CDR3 totals 15 residues. In nucleotides, the CDR3 is TGTGCCAGCCTCCGCGGGGGCCTTAGCACAGATACGCAGTATTTT. The encoded protein is CASLRGGLSTDTQYF.

This sequence joins TRBV19 and TRBJ2-2; no firm D call. V lost 5 bases and J 3 bases, leaving 4 bases between the germline ends. Germline CDR1 is LNHDA and CDR2 is SQIVND (reference sequence). CDR3 length equals 12 residues. This chain's CDR3 is CASSLYTGELFF. CDR3 DNA: TGTGCCAGTAGTCTTTACACCGGGGAGCTGTTTTTT.

V and J are TRBV5-4 and TRBJ2-3; 12 positions agree with TRBD2. CDR1 and CDR2 from the germline V gene are SGHNT and YYREEE (reference sequence). The CDR3 is 16 amino acids. With 4 bases clipped from V and 4 bases from J, the junction kept 7 bases outside the gene matches. The CDR3 sequence is CASSLSSGGASDTQYF. The CDR3 bases are TGTGCCAGCAGCCTATCTAGCGGGGGGGCCTCAGATACGCAGTATTTT. The entire variable domain, with the rest obtained from reference TRBV5-4 and TRBJ2-3, is as follows: ETGVTQSPTHLIKTRGQQVTLRCSSQSGHNTVSWYQQALGQGPQFIFQYYREEENGRGNFPPRFSGLQFPNYSSELNVNALELDDSALYLCASSLSSGGASDTQYFGPGTRLTVL.

The chain joins TRBV19 to TRBJ2-5; TRBD1 aligns across 10 bases. Germline assignment: CDR1 LNHDA and CDR2 SQIVND (reference sequence). This CDR3 comprises 14 residues. The ends lost 6 bases at V and 4 bases at J; junction bases unmatched: 5. The CDR3 is CASRTGGTAETQYF. CDR3 bases: TGTGCCAGTAGGACAGGGGGCACGGCAGAGACCCAGTACTTC.

The chain carries TRBV5-1 and TRBJ1-1; D ambiguous. From germline, CDR1 is SGHRS and CDR2 YFSETQ. Trimming pared 2 bases from V and 2 bases from J, leaving 10 bases between. There are 14 residues in the CDR3. The CDR3 bases are TGCGCCAGCAGCTTTAGTCAGGCTAACACTGAAGCTTTCTTT. Translated: CASSFSQANTEAFF.

The V gene is TRBV7-8, the J gene TRBJ2-7; 9 bases line up with TRBD2. With V trimmed by 6 bases and J by 4 bases, 10 bases remained unmatched. CDR3 size: 15 residues. Germline loops: CDR1 SGHVS, CDR2 FQNEAQ. The CDR3 loop is CASSRSAGGPYEQYV. CDR3 bases: TGTGCCAGCAGTCGATCCGCGGGGGGGCCTTACGAGCAGTACGTC.

This sequence joins TRBV4-2 and TRBJ2-2; TRBD2 agrees at 9 bases. V was pared by 7 bases and J by 5 bases, with 8 bases of the junction left unmatched. From germline, CDR1 is LGHNA and CDR2 YNFKEQ. This CDR3 is built from 15 residues. The CDR3: CASKGLSGGTGELFF. The DNA for the CDR3 is TGTGCCAGCAAGGGGTTGAGCGGGGGGACCGGGGAGCTGTTTTTT.

The chain has TRBV28 and TRBJ1-6, with D possibly matching TRBD1 (6 bases). Germline V gene lookup returns CDR1 MDHEN and CDR2 SYDVKM. V was clipped by 5 bases and J by 6 bases, with 11 bases between them. The CDR3 loop spans 14 amino acids. The DNA of the CDR3 is TGTGCCAGCAGTCCCACCAGGGGTAATTCACCCCTCCACTTT. It translates to CASSPTRGNSPLHF. The full variable domain, rest sourced from reference TRBV28 and TRBJ1-6, is DVKVTQSSRYLVKRTGEKVFLECVQDMDHENMFWYRQDPGLGLRLIYFSYDVKMKEKGDIPEGYSVSREKKERFSLILESASTNQTSMYLCASSPTRGNSPLHFGNGTRLTVT.

V gene TRBV9 combines with J gene TRBJ2-3, with a possible D match to TRBD1 (5 bases). CDR1 and CDR2 (germline): SGDLS, YYNGEE. V was shortened by 4 bases and J by 0 bases, with 9 bases between the two germline ends. The CDR3 spans 14 residues. This chain's CDR3 is CASSQGGSTDTQYF. The CDR3 DNA reads TGTGCCAGCAGCCAGGGTGGGAGCACAGATACGCAGTATTTT. The full variable domain, completed using reference TRBV9 and TRBJ2-3, is DSGVTQTPKHLITATGQRVTLRCSPRSGDLSVYWYQQSLDQGLQFLIQYYNGEERAKGNILERFSAQQFPDLHSELNLSSLELGDSALYFCASSQGGSTDTQYFGPGTRLTVL.

The V gene is TRBV28, the J gene TRBJ2-1; 10 bases fit TRBD2. The J segment lost 7 bases and the V segment lost 5 bases, leaving 8 bases of the junction unmatched. Germline CDR1 reads MDHEN; CDR2 reads SYDVKM. The CDR3 is 15 residues long. CDR3 amino acids: CASSHTRLAGNEQFF. For the CDR3, the DNA is TGTGCCAGCAGTCACACCCGACTAGCGGGTAATGAGCAGTTCTTC.

The V gene is TRBV7-8, the J gene TRBJ1-6; a possible D gene is TRBD1 (5 bases). The CDR3 sequence is 16 residues long. Germline CDR1 SGHVS, CDR2 FQNEAQ. The V end lost 2 bases, the J end lost 7 bases, and 15 bases lay between the germline ends. The DNA for the CDR3 is TGTGCCAGCAGCTTAAATCGGGGCAGGGTAAATTCACCCCTCCACTTT. Its protein is CASSLNRGRVNSPLHF.